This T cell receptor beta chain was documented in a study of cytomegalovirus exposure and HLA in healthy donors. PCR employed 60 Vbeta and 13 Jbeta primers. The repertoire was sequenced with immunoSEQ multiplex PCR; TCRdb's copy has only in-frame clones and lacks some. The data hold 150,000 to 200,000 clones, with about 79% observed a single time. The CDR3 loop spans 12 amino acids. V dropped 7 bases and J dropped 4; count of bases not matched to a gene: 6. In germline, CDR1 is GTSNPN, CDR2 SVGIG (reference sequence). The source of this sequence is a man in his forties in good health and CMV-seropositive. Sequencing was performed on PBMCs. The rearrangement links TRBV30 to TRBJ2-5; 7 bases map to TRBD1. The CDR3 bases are TGTGCCTACGGACAGGTCGCAGAGACCCAGTACTTC. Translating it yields CAYGQVAETQYF.